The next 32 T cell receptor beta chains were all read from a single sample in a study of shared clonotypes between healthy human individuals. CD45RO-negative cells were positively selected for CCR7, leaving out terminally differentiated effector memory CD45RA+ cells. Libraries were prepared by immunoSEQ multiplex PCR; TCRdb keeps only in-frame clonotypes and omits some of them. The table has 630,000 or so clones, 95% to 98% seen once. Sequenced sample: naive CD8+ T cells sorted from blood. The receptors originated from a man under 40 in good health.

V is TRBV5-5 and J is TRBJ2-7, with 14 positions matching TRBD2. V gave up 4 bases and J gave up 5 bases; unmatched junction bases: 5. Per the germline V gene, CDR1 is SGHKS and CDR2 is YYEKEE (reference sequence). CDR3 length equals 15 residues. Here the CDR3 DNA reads TGTGCCAGCAGCACGGGACTAGCGGGAGTAGACGAGCAGTACTTC. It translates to CASSTGLAGVDEQYF.

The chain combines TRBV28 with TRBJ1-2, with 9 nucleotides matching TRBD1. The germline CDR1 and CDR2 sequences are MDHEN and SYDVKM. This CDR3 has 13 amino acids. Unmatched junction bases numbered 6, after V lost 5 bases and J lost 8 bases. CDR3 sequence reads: CASSQQGAEGYTF. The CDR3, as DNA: TGTGCCAGCAGTCAACAGGGGGCGGAAGGCTACACCTTC.

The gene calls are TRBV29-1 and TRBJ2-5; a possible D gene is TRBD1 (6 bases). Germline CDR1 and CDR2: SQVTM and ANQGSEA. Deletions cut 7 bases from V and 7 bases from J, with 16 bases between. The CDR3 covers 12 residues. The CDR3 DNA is TGCAGCGCCCGGGACACCAAGGGGACCCAGTACTTC. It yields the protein CSARDTKGTQYF.

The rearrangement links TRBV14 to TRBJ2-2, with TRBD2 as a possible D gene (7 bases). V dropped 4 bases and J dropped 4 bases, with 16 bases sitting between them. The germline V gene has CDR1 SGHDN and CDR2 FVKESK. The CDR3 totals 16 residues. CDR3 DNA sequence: TGTGCCAGCAGCCTCGGGCGGGGGCGAGGCACCGGGGAGCTGTTTTTT. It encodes CASSLGRGRGTGELFF.

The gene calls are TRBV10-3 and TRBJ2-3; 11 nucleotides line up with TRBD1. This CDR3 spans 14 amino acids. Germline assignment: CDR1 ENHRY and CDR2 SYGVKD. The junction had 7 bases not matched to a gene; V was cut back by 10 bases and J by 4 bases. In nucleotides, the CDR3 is TGTGCCACTTCTGGGGGACAGGGGGCAGATACGCAGTATTTT. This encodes CATSGGQGADTQYF.

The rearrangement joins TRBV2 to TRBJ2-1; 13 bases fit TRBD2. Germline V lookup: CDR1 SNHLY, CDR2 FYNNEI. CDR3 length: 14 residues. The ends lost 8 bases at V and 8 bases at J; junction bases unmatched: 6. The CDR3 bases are TGTGCCAGCGGGGGACTAGCGGGAACCCATGAGCAGTTCTTC. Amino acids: CASGGLAGTHEQFF.

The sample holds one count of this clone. The chain's CDR3 is CASSGQGLDNEQFF. The CDR3 coding sequence is TGTGCCAGCAGCGGTCAGGGGCTCGACAATGAGCAGTTCTTC. The chain employs TRBV7-9 and TRBJ2-1, with a weak D call TRBD1 (6 bases). V lost 5 bases and J lost 5, with 13 bases in between. Per germline, CDR1 SEHNR and CDR2 FQNEAQ (reference sequence). The CDR3 length is 14 residues.

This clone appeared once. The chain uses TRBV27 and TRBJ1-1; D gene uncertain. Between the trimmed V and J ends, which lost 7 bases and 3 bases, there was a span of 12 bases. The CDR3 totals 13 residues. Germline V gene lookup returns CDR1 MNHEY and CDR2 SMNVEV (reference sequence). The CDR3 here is CASTLGPDTEAFF. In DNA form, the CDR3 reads TGTGCCAGCACTCTCGGGCCGGACACTGAAGCTTTCTTT.

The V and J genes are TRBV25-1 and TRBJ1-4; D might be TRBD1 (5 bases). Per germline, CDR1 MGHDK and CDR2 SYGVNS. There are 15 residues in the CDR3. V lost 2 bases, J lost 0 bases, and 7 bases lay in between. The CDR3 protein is CASSEDRTTNEKLFF. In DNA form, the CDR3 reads TGTGCCAGCAGTGAAGACAGAACAACTAATGAAAAACTGTTTTTT.

Here the CDR3 DNA reads TGTGCCAGCAGTCACCGGACAGGGAACGAGCAGTACTTC. Its protein is CASSHRTGNEQYF. This chain links TRBV28 with TRBJ2-7; 8 positions agree with TRBD1. V was pared by 5 bases and J by 5 bases, with 5 bases of the junction left unmatched. The CDR3 covers 13 residues. Germline values: CDR1 MDHEN, CDR2 SYDVKM.

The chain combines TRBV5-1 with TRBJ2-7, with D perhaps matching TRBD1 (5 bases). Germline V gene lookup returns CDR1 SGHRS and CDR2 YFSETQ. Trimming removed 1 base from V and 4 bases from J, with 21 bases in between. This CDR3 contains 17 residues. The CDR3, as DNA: TGCGCCAGCAGCTTGTATCAGGGATATGGGCCTGGGTACGAGCAGTACTTC. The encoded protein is CASSLYQGYGPGYEQYF.

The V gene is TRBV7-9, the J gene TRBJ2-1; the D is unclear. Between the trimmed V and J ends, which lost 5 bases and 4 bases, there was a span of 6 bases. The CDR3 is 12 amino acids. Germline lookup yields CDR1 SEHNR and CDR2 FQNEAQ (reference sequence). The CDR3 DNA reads TGTGCCAGCAGCCCCGCATACAATGAGCAGTTCTTC. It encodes CASSPAYNEQFF.

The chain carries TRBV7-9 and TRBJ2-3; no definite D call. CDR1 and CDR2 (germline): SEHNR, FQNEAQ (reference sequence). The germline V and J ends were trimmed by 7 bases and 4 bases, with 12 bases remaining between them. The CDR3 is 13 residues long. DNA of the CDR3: TGTGCCAGCACCAAATTTGTTGCAGATACGCAGTATTTT. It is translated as CASTKFVADTQYF.

The CDR3 sequence: CASSNYSSYEQYF. DNA of the CDR3: TGTGCCAGCAGCAATTACTCCTCCTACGAGCAGTACTTC. This chain connects TRBV7-9 to TRBJ2-7; unclear D gene. The germline V gene has CDR1 SEHNR and CDR2 FQNEAQ (reference sequence). V was cut by 5 bases and J by 0 bases, with 8 bases left in between. The CDR3 length is 13 residues.

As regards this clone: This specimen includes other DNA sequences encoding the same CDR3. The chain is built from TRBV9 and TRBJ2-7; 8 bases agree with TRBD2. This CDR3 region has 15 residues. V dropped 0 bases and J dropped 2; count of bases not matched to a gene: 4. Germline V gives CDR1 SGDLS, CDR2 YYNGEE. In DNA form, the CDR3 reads TGTGCCAGCAGCGTAGAGGCTAGCGGGCCCTACGAGCAGTACTTC. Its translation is CASSVEASGPYEQYF.

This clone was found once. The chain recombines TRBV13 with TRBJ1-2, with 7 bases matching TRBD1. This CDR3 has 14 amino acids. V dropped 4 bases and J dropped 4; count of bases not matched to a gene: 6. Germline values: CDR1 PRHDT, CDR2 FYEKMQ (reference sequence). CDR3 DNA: TGTGCCAGCAGCTCCGGTGGACAGGCCTATGGCTACACCTTC. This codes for CASSSGGQAYGYTF.

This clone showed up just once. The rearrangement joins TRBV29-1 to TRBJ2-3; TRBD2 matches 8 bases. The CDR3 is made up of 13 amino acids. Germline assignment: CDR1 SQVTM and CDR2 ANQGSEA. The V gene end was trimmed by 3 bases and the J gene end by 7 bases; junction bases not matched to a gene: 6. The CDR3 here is CSVESGSLNTQYF. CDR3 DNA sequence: TGCAGCGTTGAGAGCGGGAGTCTGAATACGCAGTATTTT.

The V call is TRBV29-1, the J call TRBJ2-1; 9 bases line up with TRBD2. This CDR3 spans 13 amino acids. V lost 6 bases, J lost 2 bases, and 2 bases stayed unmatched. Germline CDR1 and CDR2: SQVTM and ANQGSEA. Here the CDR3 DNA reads TGCAGCGTCCCTAGCGGGACCTACAATGAGCAGTTCTTC. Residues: CSVPSGTYNEQFF.

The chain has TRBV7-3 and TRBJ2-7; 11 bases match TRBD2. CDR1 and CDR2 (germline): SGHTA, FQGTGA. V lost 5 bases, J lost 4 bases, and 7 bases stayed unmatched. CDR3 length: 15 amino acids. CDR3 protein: CASSRSGTSGYEQYF. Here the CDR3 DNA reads TGTGCCAGCAGCAGATCCGGGACTAGCGGTTACGAGCAGTACTTC.

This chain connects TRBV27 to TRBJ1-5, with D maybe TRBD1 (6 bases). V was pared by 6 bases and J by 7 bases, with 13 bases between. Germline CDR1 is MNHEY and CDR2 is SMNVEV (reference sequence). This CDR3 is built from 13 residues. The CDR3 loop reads CASSPGAGQPQHF. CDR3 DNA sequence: TGTGCCAGCAGCCCAGGGGCGGGGCAGCCCCAGCATTTT.

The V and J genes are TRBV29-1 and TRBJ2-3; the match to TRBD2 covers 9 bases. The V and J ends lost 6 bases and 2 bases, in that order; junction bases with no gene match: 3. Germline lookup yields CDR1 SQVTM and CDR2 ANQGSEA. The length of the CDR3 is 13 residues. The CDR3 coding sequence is TGCAGCGTGAGCGGGAGGCCCACAGATACGCAGTATTTT. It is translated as CSVSGRPTDTQYF.

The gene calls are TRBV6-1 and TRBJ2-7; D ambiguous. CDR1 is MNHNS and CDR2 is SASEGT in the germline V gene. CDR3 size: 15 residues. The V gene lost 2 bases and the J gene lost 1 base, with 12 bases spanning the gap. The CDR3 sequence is CASSEYRSLSYEQYF. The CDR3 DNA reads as TGTGCCAGCAGTGAATACCGCAGCCTTTCCTACGAGCAGTACTTC.

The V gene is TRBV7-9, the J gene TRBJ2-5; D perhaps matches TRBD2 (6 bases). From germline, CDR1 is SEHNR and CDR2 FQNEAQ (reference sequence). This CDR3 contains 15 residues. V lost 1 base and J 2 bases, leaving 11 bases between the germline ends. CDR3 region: CASSLDRRVQETQYF. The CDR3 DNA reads TGTGCCAGCAGCTTAGATAGGAGGGTTCAAGAGACCCAGTACTTC. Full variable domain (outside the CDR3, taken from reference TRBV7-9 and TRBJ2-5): DTGVSQNPRHKITKRGQNVTFRCDPISEHNRLYWYRQTLGQGPEFLTYFQNEAQLEKSRLLSDRFSAERPKGSFSTLEIQRTEQGDSAMYLCASSLDRRVQETQYFGPGTRLLVL.

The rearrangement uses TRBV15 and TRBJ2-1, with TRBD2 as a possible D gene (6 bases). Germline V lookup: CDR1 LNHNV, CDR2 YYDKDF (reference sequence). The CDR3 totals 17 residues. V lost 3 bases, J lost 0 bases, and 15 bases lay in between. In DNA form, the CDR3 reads TGTGCCACCAGCAGCACAAGTGGGGGGAGCTCCTACAATGAGCAGTTCTTC. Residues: CATSSTSGGSSYNEQFF.

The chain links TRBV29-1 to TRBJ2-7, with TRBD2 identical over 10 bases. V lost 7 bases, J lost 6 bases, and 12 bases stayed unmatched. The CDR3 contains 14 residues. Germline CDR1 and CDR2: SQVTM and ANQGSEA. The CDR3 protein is CSALSSGRAFEQYF. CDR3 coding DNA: TGCAGCGCTCTTTCAAGCGGGAGGGCCTTCGAGCAGTACTTC.

The CDR3 protein is CASSQDMGGGYLAGELFF. CDR3 DNA: TGTGCCAGCAGCCAAGATATGGGGGGTGGCTACCTCGCCGGGGAGCTGTTTTTT. The chain links TRBV14 to TRBJ2-2; possible D gene TRBD2, 6 bases. Trimming cost V 0 bases and J 6 bases, with 20 bases left between them. Looked up from germline, CDR1 is SGHDN and CDR2 is FVKESK. The CDR3 contains 18 residues.

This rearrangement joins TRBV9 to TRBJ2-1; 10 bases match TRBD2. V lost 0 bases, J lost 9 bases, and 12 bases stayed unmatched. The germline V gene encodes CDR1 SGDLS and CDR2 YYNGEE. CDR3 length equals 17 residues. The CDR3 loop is CASSVAGELAGWGEQFF. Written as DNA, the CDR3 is TGTGCCAGCAGCGTAGCGGGGGAACTAGCGGGATGGGGTGAGCAGTTCTTC.

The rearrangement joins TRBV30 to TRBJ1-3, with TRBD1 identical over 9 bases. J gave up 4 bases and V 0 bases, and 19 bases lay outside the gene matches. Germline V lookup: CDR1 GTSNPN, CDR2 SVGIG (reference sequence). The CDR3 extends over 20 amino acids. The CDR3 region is CAWSVYTGTGHRAAGNTIYF. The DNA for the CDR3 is TGTGCCTGGAGTGTCTACACCGGGACAGGGCACAGGGCGGCGGGAAACACCATATATTTT.

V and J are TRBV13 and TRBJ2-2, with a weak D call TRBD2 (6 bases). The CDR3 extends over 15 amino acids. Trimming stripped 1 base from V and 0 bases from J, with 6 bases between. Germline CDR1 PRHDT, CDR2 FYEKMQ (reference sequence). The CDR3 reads CASSLAGANTGELFF. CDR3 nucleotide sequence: TGTGCCAGCAGCTTAGCGGGAGCGAACACCGGGGAGCTGTTTTTT.

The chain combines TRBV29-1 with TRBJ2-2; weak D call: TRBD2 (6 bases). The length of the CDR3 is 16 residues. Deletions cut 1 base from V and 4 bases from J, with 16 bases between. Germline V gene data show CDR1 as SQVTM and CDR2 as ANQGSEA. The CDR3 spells CSVEGLEGMGTGELFF. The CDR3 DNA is TGCAGCGTTGAAGGATTGGAGGGTATGGGCACCGGGGAGCTGTTTTTT.

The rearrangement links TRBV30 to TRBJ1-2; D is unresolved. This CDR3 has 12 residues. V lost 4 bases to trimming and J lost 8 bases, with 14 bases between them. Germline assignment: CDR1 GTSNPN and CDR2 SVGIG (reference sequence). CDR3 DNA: TGTGCCTGGACGGCAGTGTCACCCGGCTACACCTTC. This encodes CAWTAVSPGYTF.

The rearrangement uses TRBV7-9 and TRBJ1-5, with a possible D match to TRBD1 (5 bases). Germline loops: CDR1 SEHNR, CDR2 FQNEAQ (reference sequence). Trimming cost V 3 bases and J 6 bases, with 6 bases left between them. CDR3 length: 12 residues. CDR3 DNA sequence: TGTGCCAGCAGCTTTCAGGGTCAGCCCCAGCATTTT. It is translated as CASSFQGQPQHF.